This TCR beta chain was observed in a study of CD8 T cells in Susac syndrome. Random hexamers were used to reverse transcribe about 0.45 to 1 ug of RNA. By means of immunoSEQ multiplex PCR, TCR beta CDR3 spanning 54 Vbeta and 13 Jbeta underwent amplification. Each CDR3 protein is one row after TCRdb ran MiXCR on the immunoSEQ multiplex PCR reads. The sample carries around 200,000 distinct CDR3 sequences, 90% to 95% recorded once. V lost 2 bases and J lost 5, with 9 bases in between. The CDR3 spans 14 residues. Germline V gene data show CDR1 as SGHNT and CDR2 as YENEEA. Material: CD4+ T cells from PBMCs. The receptor was derived from a human donor in good health. The chain joins TRBV11-3 to TRBJ2-2, with D uncertain. The CDR3 spells CASSLYGDTGELFF. CDR3 sequence (DNA): TGTGCCAGCAGCTTATATGGGGATACCGGGGAGCTGTTTTTT. Complete variable domain (other parts from reference TRBV11-3 and TRBJ2-2): EAGVVQSPRYKIIEKKQPVAFWCNPISGHNTLYWYLQNLGQGPELLIRYENEEAVDDSQLPKDRFSAERLKGVDSTLKIQPAELGDSAVYLCASSLYGDTGELFFGEGSRLTVL.